These 30 T cell receptor beta chains share one sample of origin, sequenced in a study of T cells in Graves' hyperthyroidism and ophthalmopathy (dated by TCRdb to between 2018 and 2021). The method was multiplex PCR. TCRdb records Illumina HiSeq 2000 as the sequencer. TCR beta CDR3 regions were amplified from RNA transcripts. For the first round of RT-PCR on the TCR CDR3, the HTBI primer set was used together with the Qiagen OneStep RT-PCR kit. Starting from the raw public reads, TCRdb applied fastp trimming at Q25, assembled clones with MiXCR and retained in-frame beta chains. When rows share a CDR3 protein, they turn into one entry using the most common DNA and genes. Recorded for this sample are roughly 530,000 distinct CDR3 sequences; roughly 15% of them occurred a single time. The ten largest clonotypes hold roughly 15% of the sample. Sequencing was performed on blood. The receptors originated from a woman aged 18-35 years with Graves' ophthalmopathy.

V gene TRBV4-1 combines with J gene TRBJ1-3, with a possible D match to TRBD1 (5 bases). The V gene's germline CDR1 is MGHRA and CDR2 YSYEKL. V shed 1 base and J shed 4 bases, with 14 bases lying between them. The CDR3 extends over 16 amino acids. The CDR3 DNA is TGCGCCAGCAGCCAAGCGGGCAGGGCGAAAGGAAACACCATATATTTT. This codes for CASSQAGRAKGNTIYF.

This chain links TRBV6-1 with TRBJ2-2, with D possibly being TRBD1 or TRBD2 (5 bases each). This CDR3 comprises 19 residues. Trimming removed 3 bases from V and 4 bases from J, with 24 bases in between. The germline CDR1 and CDR2 sequences are MNHNS and SASEGT. The DNA for the CDR3 is TGTGCCAGCAGTGACCCGCGGGTAAGGGGCGAATTCGGCACCGGGGAGCTGTTTTTT. It is translated as CASSDPRVRGEFGTGELFF.

This clonotype has ten or more counts. The V and J genes are TRBV30 and TRBJ1-5; D is ambiguous. Trimming removed 4 bases from V and 10 bases from J, with 5 bases in between. This CDR3 comprises 9 residues. CDR1 is GTSNPN, CDR2 SVGIG, per germline (reference sequence). The CDR3, as DNA: TGTGCCTGGAAGGAACCCCAGCATTTT. This codes for CAWKEPQHF.

This clonotype occurred many times. This chain uses TRBV6-1 with TRBJ2-3; 7 nucleotides match TRBD2. With V trimmed by 5 bases and J by 5 bases, 7 bases remained unmatched. This CDR3 region has 14 residues. Germline CDR1 reads MNHNS; CDR2 reads SASEGT. CDR3 nucleotides: TGTGCCAGCAGTTCGCGGGAGAGGGGAGATACGCAGTATTTT. Its translation: CASSSRERGDTQYF.

This chain uses TRBV28 with TRBJ2-7, with unresolved D. The CDR3 consists of 13 residues. Trimming removed 3 bases at V and 4 bases at J, with 10 bases between. Germline CDR1 is MDHEN and CDR2 is SYDVKM. The CDR3: CASSFAQRYEQYF. In DNA, the CDR3 is TGTGCCAGCAGTTTCGCCCAAAGGTACGAGCAGTACTTC. The full variable domain, in which reference TRBV28 and TRBJ2-7 provide the parts outside the CDR3, is DVKVTQSSRYLVKRTGEKVFLECVQDMDHENMFWYRQDPGLGLRLIYFSYDVKMKEKGDIPEGYSVSREKKERFSLILESASTNQTSMYLCASSFAQRYEQYFGPGTRLTVT.

Note on this clonotype: One base away lies a much larger clone, so this may be a sequencing read error. J is TRBJ1-1 and V is TRBV2; D is perhaps TRBD1 (5 bases). Looked up from germline, CDR1 is SNHLY and CDR2 is FYNNEI. The CDR3 sequence is 15 residues long. The CDR3 loop reads CASSRDQIGNTEALF. The CDR3 nucleotides are TGTGCCAGCAGCAGGGATCAAATTGGGAACACTGAAGCTCTCTTT.

CDR3 loop: CSVDQTSGGINEQFF. In DNA, the CDR3 is TGCAGCGTTGATCAGACTAGCGGGGGGATCAATGAGCAGTTCTTC. The chain carries TRBV29-1 and TRBJ2-1; 13 bases are a match to TRBD2. After removal of 3 bases from V and 6 bases from J, the junction contained 5 bases not matched to a gene. Germline V CDR1 and CDR2: SQVTM, ANQGSEA. The CDR3 totals 15 residues.

This clonotype was observed many times. The chain carries TRBV3-1 and TRBJ2-1; tentative D call: TRBD2 (6 bases). The V end was cut by 5 bases, the J end by 6 bases, with 17 bases between. Germline assignment: CDR1 LGHDT and CDR2 YNNKEL (reference sequence). The length of the CDR3 is 15 residues. CDR3 nucleotides: TGTGCCAGCAGCTTGGACTACTCCGGGTCCAATGAGCAGTTCTTC. Protein sequence: CASSLDYSGSNEQFF.

The chain has TRBV5-1 and TRBJ1-2; 7 bases are a match to TRBD1. This CDR3 has 12 amino acids. Per the germline V gene, CDR1 is SGHRS and CDR2 is YFSETQ. V dropped 1 base and J dropped 8; count of bases not matched to a gene: 2. CDR3 sequence reads: CASSLPDRGYTF. Here the CDR3 DNA reads TGCGCCAGCAGCTTGCCGGACAGGGGCTACACCTTC.

The V gene is TRBV27, the J gene TRBJ2-3; the D gene could be TRBD1 or TRBD2 (5 bases each). CDR1 MNHEY and CDR2 SMNVEV come from the germline V gene (reference sequence). V lost 1 base and J lost 3, with 11 bases in between. This CDR3 is built from 15 residues. For the CDR3, the DNA is TGTGCCAGCAGTTTATGGGGGAGACGAACAGATACGCAGTATTTT. Protein product: CASSLWGRRTDTQYF.

This clonotype was recorded at least ten times. This chain links TRBV20-1 with TRBJ1-1; TRBD1 might be the D (6 bases). Germline V CDR1 and CDR2: DFQATT, SNEGSKA (reference sequence). CDR3 length: 14 residues. V was pared by 3 bases and J by 5 bases, with 16 bases between. The CDR3 spells CSASRSRGATEAFF. The CDR3 nucleotides are TGCAGTGCTAGCAGAAGTCGGGGGGCGACTGAAGCTTTCTTT.

This clonotype was detected ten times or more. The CDR3 bases are TGTGCCAGCAGTTACGGTGTCGGTAGGGTGAACACTGAAGCTTTCTTT. Translation: CASSYGVGRVNTEAFF. The chain uses TRBV6-6 and TRBJ1-1; D call uncertain. This CDR3 has 16 residues. Germline loops: CDR1 MNHNY, CDR2 SVGAGI (reference sequence). V was pared by 2 bases and J by 0 bases, with 13 bases between.

This rearrangement joins TRBV6-5 to TRBJ2-1; D remains ambiguous. Germline CDR1 is MNHEY and CDR2 is SVGAGI. V was clipped by 2 bases and J by 4 bases, with 9 bases between them. The CDR3 consists of 14 residues. Here the CDR3 reads CASSYRRPYNEQFF. In nucleotides, the CDR3 is TGTGCCAGCAGTTACAGGAGACCATACAATGAGCAGTTCTTC.

This chain links TRBV10-3 with TRBJ2-1; 12 bases align to TRBD2. This CDR3 contains 19 residues. Looked up from germline, CDR1 is ENHRY and CDR2 is SYGVKD. The trim removed 3 bases at V and 7 bases at J, leaving 16 bases unmatched. The CDR3 nucleotides are TGTGCCATCAGTGACCCTAGCGGGGGGGCTTATTATAAGAAGAATGAGCAGTTCTTC. Translated, it gives CAISDPSGGAYYKKNEQFF.

The table lists this clonotype with a few counts. The rearrangement uses TRBV19 and TRBJ2-1, with a weak D call TRBD1 (6 bases). The CDR3 is made up of 13 amino acids. The V end lost 6 bases, the J end lost 2 bases, and 8 bases lay between the germline ends. Looked up from germline, CDR1 is LNHDA and CDR2 is SQIVND (reference sequence). The CDR3 coding sequence is TGTGCCAGTAGACAGGGCCCCTACAATGAGCAGTTCTTC. Residues: CASRQGPYNEQFF.

The chain uses TRBV20-1 and TRBJ2-1; D is undetermined. The CDR3 has 15 residues. With 1 base removed from V and 0 bases from J, the gap between germline ends came to 10 bases. CDR1 is DFQATT and CDR2 is SNEGSKA in the germline V gene (reference sequence). CDR3 sequence (DNA): TGCAGTGCTAGAGTCTTAGTAAGCTCCTACAATGAGCAGTTCTTC. Its translation is CSARVLVSSYNEQFF.

This clonotype was found a few times. The chain uses TRBV19 and TRBJ2-1; no definite D call. The CDR3 extends over 14 amino acids. Trimming shortened V by 7 bases and J by 0 bases, and 10 bases separated the two germline ends. The germline gives CDR1 LNHDA, CDR2 SQIVND (reference sequence). The CDR3 DNA sequence: TGTGCCAGTAAGTCCACCAGCTCCTACAATGAGCAGTTCTTC. Its protein product is CASKSTSSYNEQFF.

The V gene is TRBV13, the J gene TRBJ2-7; 11 bases are a match to TRBD1. The germline V gene encodes CDR1 PRHDT and CDR2 FYEKMQ (reference sequence). V was pared by 5 bases and J by 2 bases, with 14 bases of the junction left unmatched. The CDR3 has 18 residues. The CDR3 sequence is CASSRTNTPGQGAYEQYF. CDR3 nucleotides: TGTGCCAGCAGCCGCACAAACACGCCGGGACAGGGGGCCTACGAGCAGTACTTC.

The CDR3 region is CASGTDSTDTQYF. CDR3 bases: TGTGCCAGCGGCACGGATAGCACAGATACGCAGTATTTT. The chain combines TRBV10-3 with TRBJ2-3; no clear D gene. The germline V gene encodes CDR1 ENHRY and CDR2 SYGVKD. Trimming cost V 10 bases and J 0 bases, with 11 bases left between them. The CDR3 spans 13 residues.

This chain joins TRBV5-1 and TRBJ1-5, with 9 bases that match TRBD1. Per germline, CDR1 SGHRS and CDR2 YFSETQ. V was clipped by 0 bases and J by 4 bases; unmatched bases: 11. This CDR3 is built from 18 residues. The CDR3 sequence is CASSLGGVGQGLNQPQHF. CDR3 nucleotides: TGCGCCAGCAGCTTGGGGGGCGTGGGACAGGGTCTAAATCAGCCCCAGCATTTT.

This clonotype has at least ten counts. The genes are TRBV30 and TRBJ2-3, with TRBD2 as a possible D gene (5 bases). CDR1 GTSNPN and CDR2 SVGIG come from the germline V gene (reference sequence). V was cut by 3 bases and J by 4 bases, with 20 bases left in between. There are 16 residues in the CDR3. The CDR3 DNA reads as TGTGCCTGGAGCGCCCAACTCGGAGGAGCCCCAGATACGCAGTATTTT. It is translated as CAWSAQLGGAPDTQYF.

The chain couples TRBV13 to TRBJ2-1, with TRBD2 matching over 11 bases. Germline CDR1 PRHDT, CDR2 FYEKMQ (reference sequence). Unmatched junction bases numbered 5, after V lost 5 bases and J lost 2 bases. CDR3 size: 16 residues. CDR3 sequence: CASSTTTSGTYNEQFF. For the CDR3, the DNA is TGTGCCAGCAGCACAACGACTAGCGGGACCTACAATGAGCAGTTCTTC.

At least ten counts were recorded for this clonotype. This rearrangement joins TRBV7-2 to TRBJ1-2; a weak D match, TRBD1 (5 bases). The CDR3 totals 14 residues. Trimming shortened V by 5 bases and J by 5 bases, and 15 bases separated the two germline ends. The germline V gene has CDR1 SGHTA and CDR2 FQGNSA. The CDR3 protein is CASSPRGRVYGYTF. CDR3 bases: TGTGCCAGCAGCCCTCGCGGCAGGGTTTATGGCTACACCTTC.

This clonotype was detected ten times or more. The V and J genes are TRBV30 and TRBJ1-2, with D maybe TRBD1 (6 bases). Deletions cut 5 bases from V and 8 bases from J, with 18 bases between. In germline, CDR1 is GTSNPN, CDR2 SVGIG (reference sequence). The length of the CDR3 is 13 residues. CDR3 in amino acids: CAWGGAGAGGYTF. In DNA form, the CDR3 reads TGTGCCTGGGGTGGGGCGGGGGCTGGAGGCTACACCTTC.

The chain links TRBV10-3 to TRBJ2-5, with D perhaps matching TRBD1 or TRBD2 (5 bases each). V dropped 6 bases and J dropped 5 bases, with 13 bases sitting between them. Germline CDR1 ENHRY, CDR2 SYGVKD. CDR3 length: 13 amino acids. The CDR3 is CAIRGDPGETQYF. The CDR3 DNA is TGTGCCATCAGGGGGGACCCGGGGGAGACCCAGTACTTC.

This chain connects TRBV6-1 to TRBJ1-5; D unresolved. This CDR3 has 13 amino acids. V was clipped by 7 bases and J by 0 bases, with 7 bases between them. Germline V lookup: CDR1 MNHNS, CDR2 SASEGT. CDR3 protein: CASTPYSNQPQHF. CDR3 DNA: TGTGCCAGCACCCCGTATAGCAATCAGCCCCAGCATTTT.

This clonotype has at least ten counts. The chain links TRBV29-1 to TRBJ1-1, with D hard to call. The germline V gene has CDR1 SQVTM and CDR2 ANQGSEA. Trimming left V 5 bases short and J 3 bases short, with 22 bases between. CDR3 length equals 16 residues. CDR3 nucleotide sequence: TGCAGCGTTTATTTCTTCAATCCCGGGTTATACACTGAAGCTTTCTTT. It codes for CSVYFFNPGLYTEAFF. Supplemented by reference TRBV29-1 and TRBJ1-1, the full variable domain reads SAVISQKPSRDICQRGTSLTIQCQVDSQVTMMFWYRQQPGQSLTLIATANQGSEATYESGFVIDKFPISRPNLTFSTLTVSNMSPEDSSIYLCSVYFFNPGLYTEAFFGQGTRLTVV.

The chain uses TRBV2 and TRBJ1-1; possibly TRBD1 for D (5 bases). V was shortened by 6 bases and J by 0 bases, with 14 bases between the two germline ends. The CDR3 extends over 15 amino acids. Per the germline V gene, CDR1 is SNHLY and CDR2 is FYNNEI. The CDR3 reads CASRLDVGVNTEAFF. CDR3 sequence (DNA): TGTGCCAGCAGGTTGGACGTAGGGGTGAACACTGAAGCTTTCTTT.

This clonotype was counted ten times or more. The V call is TRBV20-1, the J call TRBJ1-1, with D possibly matching TRBD1 (6 bases). Germline CDR1 DFQATT, CDR2 SNEGSKA (reference sequence). Deletions cut 2 bases from V and 4 bases from J, with 20 bases between. The CDR3 spans 16 residues. The CDR3 region is CSARIQGRLLSTEAFF. The CDR3 DNA reads as TGCAGTGCTAGAATACAGGGAAGGTTGCTGAGCACTGAAGCTTTCTTT.

This rearrangement joins TRBV20-1 to TRBJ1-6, with a possible D match to TRBD1 (5 bases). Germline V gene lookup returns CDR1 DFQATT and CDR2 SNEGSKA (reference sequence). CDR3 length: 17 residues. The V end was cut by 5 bases, the J end by 0 bases, with 17 bases between. The CDR3 protein is CSASQGFLSSYNSPLHF. The CDR3, as DNA: TGCAGTGCTTCTCAGGGCTTCCTTAGCTCCTATAATTCACCCCTCCACTTT.